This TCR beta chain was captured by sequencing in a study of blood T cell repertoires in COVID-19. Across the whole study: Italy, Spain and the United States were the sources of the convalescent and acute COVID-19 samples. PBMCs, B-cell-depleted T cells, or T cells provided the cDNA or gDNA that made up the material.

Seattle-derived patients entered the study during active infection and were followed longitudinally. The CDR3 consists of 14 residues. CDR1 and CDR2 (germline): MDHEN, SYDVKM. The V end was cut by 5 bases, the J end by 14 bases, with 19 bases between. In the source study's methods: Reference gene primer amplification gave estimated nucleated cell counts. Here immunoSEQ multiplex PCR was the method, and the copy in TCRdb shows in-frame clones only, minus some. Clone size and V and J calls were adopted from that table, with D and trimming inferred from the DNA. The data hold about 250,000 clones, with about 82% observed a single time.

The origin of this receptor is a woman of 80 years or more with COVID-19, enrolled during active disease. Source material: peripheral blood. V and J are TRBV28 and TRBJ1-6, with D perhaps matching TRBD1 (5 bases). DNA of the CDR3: TGTGCCAGCAGTCAAGCAGGGCGGGGGGGGACCCTCCACTTT. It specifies CASSQAGRGGTLHF.